The 3 T cell receptor beta chains below all came from one sample that was sequenced in a study of T-cell reconstitution after alpha-beta-depleted transplantation in children. Construction of the TCRbeta library involved unique molecular identifiers. TCRdb passed the PCR reads through MiXCR, listing each CDR3 protein once. Found here are about 290,000 distinct CDR3 sequences, over 9% of them singletons; the top ten hold just under 7.5%. This specimen consisted of PBMCs, obtained before TCRalphabeta/CD19-depleted stem cell transplant. These TCRs come from a boy in the first two years of life with acute myeloid leukemia, due to receive a stem cell transplant.

This clonotype was found many times. The chain couples TRBV10-3 to TRBJ1-3; D not certain. The V gene's germline CDR1 is ENHRY and CDR2 SYGVKD. V was clipped by 3 bases and J by 0 bases, with 9 bases between them. The CDR3 has 15 residues. CDR3 sequence (DNA): TGTGCCATCAGTGAAGGCTGGAGCTCTGGAAACACCATATATTTT. Translated, it gives CAISEGWSSGNTIYF.

This clonotype was detected many times. The rearrangement joins TRBV20-1 to TRBJ2-1; no reliable D call. Germline CDR1 reads DFQATT; CDR2 reads SNEGSKA (reference sequence). CDR3 length: 12 amino acids. Trimming took 6 bases from V and 6 from J, leaving 12 bases between them. For the CDR3, the DNA is TGCAGTGCCTACGACGAGGTCAATGAGCAGTTCTTC. Protein: CSAYDEVNEQFF.

This clonotype was seen more than once but under ten times. This chain links TRBV5-1 with TRBJ2-4; 9 bases agree with TRBD1. With 4 bases clipped from V and 4 bases from J, the junction kept 18 bases outside the gene matches. This CDR3 spans 19 amino acids. Germline V gene lookup returns CDR1 SGHRS and CDR2 YFSETQ. CDR3 DNA: TGCGCCAGCAGCGTTTATGAACGACGCACGGACAGGGGTAAAAACATTCAGTACTTC. Its protein is CASSVYERRTDRGKNIQYF.